Listed below are T cell receptor beta chains from one sample, sequenced in a study of CD8+ T cells in alopecia areata. Assay: immunoSEQ multiplex PCR; the TCRdb copy retains only in-frame clones and omits some. The sample lists around 50,000 clones; around 96% were seen once. The sequenced sample was CD8+ T cells sorted from blood, obtained at week 0. Every receptor here comes from a human donor with alopecia areata. Each CDR3 is given with its conserved first and last residue. D genes are given only for firm matches. Size is omitted from some rows. Given values are once, few, many or a class for expanded clones.

V,J,D,size,DNA,CDR3
TRBV5-1,TRBJ2-1,TRBD2,-,TGCGCCAGCAGCTTGTCCGGGCTAGCGGGGATGAGGGAGCAGTTCTTC,CASSLSGLAGMREQFF
TRBV2,TRBJ2-3,TRBD2,-,TGTGCCAGCAGTGGACAGCGGGGGGCCCCGCGAGATACGCAGTATTTT,CASSGQRGAPRDTQYF
TRBV5-1,TRBJ2-7,-,-,TGCGCCAGCAGCTTACGGGACTACGAGCAGTACTTC,CASSLRDYEQYF
TRBV29-1,TRBJ2-7,-,-,TGCAGCGTTTCGGCCGGGGACTACGAGCAGTACTTC,CSVSAGDYEQYF
TRBV18,TRBJ2-1,TRBD1,-,TGTGCCAGCTCACCAGCACAGGGGGCGAATGAGCAGTTCTTC,CASSPAQGANEQFF
TRBV2,TRBJ1-3,-,-,TGTGCCAGCAAGGGCGGCGACTCTGGAAACACCATATATTTT,CASKGGDSGNTIYF
TRBV11-2,TRBJ2-5,TRBD2,-,TGTGCCAGCAGCTCCGGACTAGCGGATCAAGAGACCCAGTACTTC,CASSSGLADQETQYF
TRBV2,TRBJ1-2,TRBD1,-,TGTGCCAGCAGGGCGGAGGGACAGGGGAGGAACTATGGCTACACCTTC,CASRAEGQGRNYGYTF
TRBV7-2,TRBJ2-7,-,-,TGTGCCAGCAGCTCCAACGGCCTTGGTGGGGACGAGCAGTACTTC,CASSSNGLGGDEQYF
TRBV2,TRBJ2-1,-,-,TGTGCCAGCTGTTTGGAGCCTGGCTCCTACAATGAGCAGTTCTTC,CASCLEPGSYNEQFF
TRBV7-8,TRBJ1-5,-,-,TGTGCCAGCAGCTTAGTTGCATGGGGATCGGAGACACCTAAGGGCAATCAGCCCCAGCATTTT,CASSLVAWGSETPKGNQPQHF
TRBV29-1,TRBJ2-5,-,-,TGCAGCGTTGAGGTTCCAGGTGGAAAAGAGACCCAGTACTTC,CSVEVPGGKETQYF
TRBV6-5,TRBJ2-1,-,once,TGTGCCAGCAGTTACCCGGGTCCTCTCGGTCTGGTGCAGTTCTTC,CASSYPGPLGLVQFF
TRBV28,TRBJ2-7,TRBD1,-,TGTGCCAGCAGTTTGGAGGGGACAGGGAGGTACGAGCAGTACTTC,CASSLEGTGRYEQYF
TRBV6-5,TRBJ1-1,-,-,TGTGCCAGCCATCGGAGCACTGAAGCTTTCTTT,CASHRSTEAFF
TRBV9,TRBJ2-1,-,once,TGTGCCAGCAGCGTAGGACAGAGCTCCAATGAGCAGTTCTTC,CASSVGQSSNEQFF
TRBV7-9,TRBJ2-7,-,once,TGTGCCAGCAGCTTAGTTGCCTCTGGTGGGTACGAGCAGTACTTC,CASSLVASGGYEQYF
TRBV5-1,TRBJ2-2,-,-,TGCGCCAGCAGCTTGGACCCCTGGAGGGAAGTATCCGGGGAGCTGTTTTTT,CASSLDPWREVSGELFF
TRBV7-2,TRBJ2-7,-,once,TGTGCCAGCAGCCACAGCGGACCCTACGAGCAGTACTTC,CASSHSGPYEQYF
TRBV5-5,TRBJ1-2,-,-,TGTGCCAGCAGCCGCACCACGGGTAACTATGGCTACACCTTC,CASSRTTGNYGYTF
TRBV5-1,TRBJ1-1,TRBD1,-,TGCGCCAGCAGCCCTTCGAACAGGGGAGGAATGAACACTGAAGCTTTCTTT,CASSPSNRGGMNTEAFF
TRBV4-2,TRBJ2-7,TRBD2,once,TGTGCCAGCAGCCCTGTAACTAGCGGGTCTTCCTACGAGCAGTACTTC,CASSPVTSGSSYEQYF
TRBV29-1,TRBJ1-1,TRBD1,-,TGCAGCGTTGAGTCGGACAGGGATTACGAAGCTTTCTTT,CSVESDRDYEAFF
TRBV5-1,TRBJ2-1,-,-,TGCGCCAGCAGCTTGGTGGCAGGGGACTACAATGAGCAGTTCTTC,CASSLVAGDYNEQFF
TRBV11-2,TRBJ2-7,-,-,TGTGCCAGCAGCTTATACTTCATCGTGGGGGACTACGAGCAGTACTTC,CASSLYFIVGDYEQYF
TRBV29-1,TRBJ2-1,-,once,TGCAGCGTTGAAGGGTGGGGACAACAGACCATGTCCCGGTCCAGTCCCTACAATGAGCAGTTCTTC,CSVEGWGQQTMSRSSPYNEQFF
TRBV6-5,TRBJ1-1,TRBD1,-,TGTGCCAGCAGTTACTCGACAGGGGGTCACACTGAAGCTTTCTTT,CASSYSTGGHTEAFF
TRBV2,TRBJ2-1,TRBD1,-,TGTGCCAGCAGTGGTGACAGGGGGACCTACAATGAGCAGTTCTTC,CASSGDRGTYNEQFF
TRBV19,TRBJ2-7,-,-,TGTGCCAGTAGTACCAGGTCCGAGCAGTACTTC,CASSTRSEQYF
TRBV6-5,TRBJ1-2,-,-,TGTGCCAGCAGCCGGACCGTGACTGATGGCTACACCTTC,CASSRTVTDGYTF
TRBV4-1,TRBJ1-1,-,-,TGCGCCAGCAGCCAAGTATCGGGAGGATACACTGAAGCTTTCTTT,CASSQVSGGYTEAFF
TRBV4-1,TRBJ1-5,-,-,TGCGCCAGCAGCCAAGACCCTCATCAGCCCCAGCATTTT,CASSQDPHQPQHF
TRBV27,TRBJ2-5,-,-,TGTGCCAGCAGGCCACTAGGAGGAGTCGGAGAGACCCAGTACTTC,CASRPLGGVGETQYF
TRBV7-9,TRBJ2-7,-,-,TGTGCCAGCAGCTTAGTCCCTCCCGAGCAGTACTTC,CASSLVPPEQYF
TRBV13,TRBJ2-3,-,-,TGTGCCAGCAGCCCCGGACCAGATACGCAGTATTTT,CASSPGPDTQYF
TRBV7-2,TRBJ1-1,TRBD1,-,TGTGCCAGCAGCCCCATGGGACAGTACACTGAAGCTTTCTTT,CASSPMGQYTEAFF
TRBV27,TRBJ2-3,-,-,TGTGCCAGCAGCAGGGGTGGTCCCTTGGCAGATACGCAGTATTTT,CASSRGGPLADTQYF
TRBV2,TRBJ2-7,-,-,TGTGCCAGCAGTGAACTACCGAACTCCTACGAGCAGTACTTC,CASSELPNSYEQYF
TRBV27,TRBJ2-1,TRBD2,-,TGTGCCAGCAGTTTAGCGGGGGGCACCTACAATGAGCAGTTCTTC,CASSLAGGTYNEQFF
TRBV4-1,TRBJ1-5,-,-,TGCGCCAGCAGCGGATCAAGGGCCAATCAGCCCCAGCATTTT,CASSGSRANQPQHF
TRBV7-9,TRBJ2-3,TRBD2,-,TGTGCCAGCAGCCCCGCCCACAGCGGGGGGTCGACAGATACGCAGTATTTT,CASSPAHSGGSTDTQYF
TRBV21-1,TRBJ2-1,-,-,TGTGCCAGCAGCAAATCCCCAGGGGCATGTACAATTGAGCAGTTCTTC,CASSKSPGACTIEQFF
TRBV7-9,TRBJ1-1,-,-,TGTGCCAGCAGCTCACGCACTGAAGCTTTCTTT,CASSSRTEAFF
TRBV14,TRBJ2-5,-,-,TGTGCCAGCAGCCAGAGAGTACGGAGGGGAGGAGAGACCCAGTACTTC,CASSQRVRRGGETQYF
TRBV30,TRBJ1-1,TRBD1,-,TGTGCCTGGAGTCCTACAGGGGACACTGAAGCTTTCTTT,CAWSPTGDTEAFF
TRBV7-6,TRBJ1-3,-,-,TGTGCCAGCAGGCCCGCCTCTGGAAACACCATATATTTT,CASRPASGNTIYF
TRBV7-8,TRBJ2-7,TRBD1,-,TGTGCCAGCAGCCCGCCCGGGACAGCTAAGTCCTACGAGCAGTACTTC,CASSPPGTAKSYEQYF
TRBV15,TRBJ2-7,-,-,TGTGCCACCAGCATCAGAGTGGTGGTGAGTGACGAGCAGTACTTC,CATSIRVVVSDEQYF
TRBV7-9,TRBJ2-5,TRBD2,medium-sized,TGTGCCAGCAGCCCAGAACTAGCGGGGATTCAAGAGACCCAGTACTTC,CASSPELAGIQETQYF
TRBV27,TRBJ1-1,-,-,TGTGCCAGCAGTTTGAGAGGGCCCGGGTGGTATGCTTTCTTT,CASSLRGPGWYAFF
TRBV27,TRBJ1-2,TRBD1,once,TGTGCCAGCAGTTTAGGACAGGGGGGGGATGGCTACACCTTC,CASSLGQGGDGYTF
TRBV4-1,TRBJ2-7,-,once,TGCGCCAGCAGCCAAGGGTTTGGGACGAGCTCCTACGAGCAGTACTTC,CASSQGFGTSSYEQYF
TRBV7-6,TRBJ2-5,TRBD2,-,TGTGCCAGCAGCTTAGTGGACGCGGGGGGCCGGGTAGAGACCCAGTACTTC,CASSLVDAGGRVETQYF
TRBV9,TRBJ1-2,TRBD1,-,TGTGCCAGCAGCGGGGGGACAGGCGACGATGGCTACACCTTC,CASSGGTGDDGYTF
TRBV10-3,TRBJ2-7,-,-,TGTGCCATCAGGGACAGCTCCTACGAGCAGTACTTC,CAIRDSSYEQYF
TRBV4-2,TRBJ2-1,TRBD2,-,TGTGCCAAAACGAAAAGACTAGCGGGGGGGCATGTCAATGAGCAGTTCTTC,CAKTKRLAGGHVNEQFF
TRBV29-1,TRBJ2-2,-,-,TGCAGCGTTGAGGCAGGCTTTTACACCGGGGAGCTGTTTTTT,CSVEAGFYTGELFF
TRBV18,TRBJ2-6,TRBD1,once,TGTGCCAGCTCACCGACAGGGGCTTCCTCTGGGGCCAACGTCCTGACTTTC,CASSPTGASSGANVLTF
TRBV5-1,TRBJ2-3,-,-,TGCGCCAGTTCACTCAGGGGCCGAACAGATACGCAGTATTTT,CASSLRGRTDTQYF
TRBV7-9,TRBJ2-1,-,-,TGTGCCAGCAGCACCACAGGGATGGGTTCGGATGAGCAGTTCTTC,CASSTTGMGSDEQFF